This T cell receptor beta chain was sequenced in a study of T cell changes during pregnancy in multiple sclerosis. The assay was immunoSEQ multiplex PCR, and TCRdb's table has in-frame clones only and misses some. The sample lists approximately 84,000 clones; over 85% were seen once. The V end lost 6 bases, the J end lost 0 bases, and 12 bases lay between the germline ends. Germline V gene lookup returns CDR1 MDHEN and CDR2 SYDVKM. This CDR3 spans 15 amino acids. The source is a female donor in good health, enrolled as a control in a pregnancy study. Specimen: peripheral blood, collected in the second trimester of pregnancy. The chain couples TRBV28 to TRBJ1-5; tentatively, D is TRBD1 (5 bases). The CDR3 reads CASSRTGYSNQPQHF. The CDR3, as DNA: TGTGCCAGCAGCCGCACAGGTTATAGCAATCAGCCCCAGCATTTT.